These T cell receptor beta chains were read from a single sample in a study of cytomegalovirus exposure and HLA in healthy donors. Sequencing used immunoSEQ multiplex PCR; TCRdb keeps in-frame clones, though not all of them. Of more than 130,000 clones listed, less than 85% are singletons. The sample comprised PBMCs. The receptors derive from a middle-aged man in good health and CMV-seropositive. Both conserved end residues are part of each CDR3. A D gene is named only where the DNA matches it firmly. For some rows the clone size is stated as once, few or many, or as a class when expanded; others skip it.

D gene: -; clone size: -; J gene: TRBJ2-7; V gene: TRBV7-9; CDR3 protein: CASSYGQPHLEQYF; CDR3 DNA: TGTGCCAGCAGCTACGGACAGCCTCACCTCGAGCAGTACTTC
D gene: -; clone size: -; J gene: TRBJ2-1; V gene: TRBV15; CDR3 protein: CATSRDSRGTGYNEQFF; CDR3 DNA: TGTGCCACCAGCAGAGATTCTCGGGGGACTGGGTACAATGAGCAGTTCTTC
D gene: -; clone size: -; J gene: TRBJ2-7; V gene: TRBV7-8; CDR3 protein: CASSPRNLYEQYF; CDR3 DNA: TGTGCCAGCAGTCCCAGGAATCTCTACGAGCAGTACTTC
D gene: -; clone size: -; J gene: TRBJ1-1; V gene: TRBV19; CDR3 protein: CASSKQGTEAFF; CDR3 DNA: TGTGCCAGTAGCAAACAGGGCACTGAAGCTTTCTTT
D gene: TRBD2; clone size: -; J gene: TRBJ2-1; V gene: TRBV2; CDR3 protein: CASPSLGGRGLAGSNEQFF; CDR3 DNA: TGTGCCAGCCCCTCCCTAGGGGGGCGGGGGCTAGCGGGGTCTAATGAGCAGTTCTTC
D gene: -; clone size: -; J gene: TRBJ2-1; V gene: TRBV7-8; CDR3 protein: CASSLRDISYNEQFF; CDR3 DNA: TGTGCCAGCAGCTTAAGGGACATCTCCTACAATGAGCAGTTCTTC
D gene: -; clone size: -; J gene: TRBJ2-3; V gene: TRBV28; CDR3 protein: CASSFSGTDTQYF; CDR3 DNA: TGTGCCAGCAGTTTTTCGGGGACAGATACGCAGTATTTT
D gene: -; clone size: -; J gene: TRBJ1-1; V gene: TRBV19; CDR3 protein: CASSTYFEVNTEAFF; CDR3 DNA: TGTGCCAGTAGTACTTACTTTGAGGTGAACACTGAAGCTTTCTTT
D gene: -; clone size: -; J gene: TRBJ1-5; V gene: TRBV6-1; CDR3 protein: CASSRDTVGNQPQHF; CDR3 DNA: TGTGCCAGCAGTAGGGACACGGTGGGGAATCAGCCCCAGCATTTT
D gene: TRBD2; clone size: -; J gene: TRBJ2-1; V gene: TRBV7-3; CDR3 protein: CASSPGGLALLNEQFF; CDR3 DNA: TGTGCCAGCAGCCCCGGAGGACTAGCCCTGCTCAATGAGCAGTTCTTC
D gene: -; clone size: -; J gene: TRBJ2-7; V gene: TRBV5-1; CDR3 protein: CASSLEKDRSSYEQYF; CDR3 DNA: TGCGCCAGCAGCTTAGAAAAAGACAGATCTTCCTACGAGCAGTACTTC
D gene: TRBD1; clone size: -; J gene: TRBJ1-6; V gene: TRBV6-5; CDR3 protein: CASSSVTGGEHSPLHF; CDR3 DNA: TGTGCCAGCAGTTCCGTTACAGGGGGAGAACATTCACCCCTCCACTTT
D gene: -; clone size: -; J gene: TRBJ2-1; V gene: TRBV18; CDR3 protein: CASHPAAAPYNEQFF; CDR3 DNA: TGTGCCAGCCACCCAGCGGCAGCTCCTTACAATGAGCAGTTCTTC
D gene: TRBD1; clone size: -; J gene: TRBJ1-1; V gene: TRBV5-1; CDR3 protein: CASSLQGAYLNTEAFF; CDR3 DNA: TGCGCCAGCAGCTTGCAGGGGGCCTATTTGAACACTGAAGCTTTCTTT
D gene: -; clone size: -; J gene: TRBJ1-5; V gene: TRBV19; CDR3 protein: CASSPKTYRDSGNQPQHF; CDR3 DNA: TGTGCCAGTAGTCCAAAAACTTACAGGGATTCAGGAAATCAGCCCCAGCATTTT
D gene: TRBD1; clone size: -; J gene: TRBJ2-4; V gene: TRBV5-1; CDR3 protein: CASSSGQGARSDIQYF; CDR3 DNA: TGCGCCAGCAGCTCCGGACAGGGGGCGCGTAGTGACATTCAGTACTTC
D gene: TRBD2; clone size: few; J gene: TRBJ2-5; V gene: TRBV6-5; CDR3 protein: CAGSYRTSGPQETQYF; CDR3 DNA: TGTGCCGGCAGTTACCGGACTAGCGGCCCTCAAGAGACCCAGTACTTC
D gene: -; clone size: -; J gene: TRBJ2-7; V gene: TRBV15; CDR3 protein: CATSPGLSYEQYF; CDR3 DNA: TGTGCCACGAGCCCGGGGTTATCCTACGAGCAGTACTTC
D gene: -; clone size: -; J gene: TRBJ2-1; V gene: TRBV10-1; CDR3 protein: CASSESTEPYNEQFF; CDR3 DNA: TGCGCCAGCAGTGAATCCACAGAACCGTACAATGAGCAGTTCTTC
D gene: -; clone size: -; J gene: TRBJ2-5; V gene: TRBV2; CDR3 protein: CASSVRGSKETQYF; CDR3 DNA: TGTGCCAGCAGTGTAAGGGGAAGTAAAGAGACCCAGTACTTC
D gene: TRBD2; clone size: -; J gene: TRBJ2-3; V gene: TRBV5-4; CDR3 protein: CASRKSTSGRAVWTDTQYF; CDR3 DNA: TGTGCCAGCAGAAAATCGACTAGCGGGAGGGCCGTTTGGACAGATACGCAGTATTTT
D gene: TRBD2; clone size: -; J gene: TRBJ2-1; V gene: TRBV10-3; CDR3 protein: CAISGRGGNEQFF; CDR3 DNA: TGTGCCATTAGCGGGAGGGGAGGTAATGAGCAGTTCTTC
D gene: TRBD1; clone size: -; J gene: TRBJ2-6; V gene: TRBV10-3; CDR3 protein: CAIRSGGSGANVLTF; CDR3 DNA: TGTGCCATCAGGTCAGGGGGCTCTGGGGCCAACGTCCTGACTTTC
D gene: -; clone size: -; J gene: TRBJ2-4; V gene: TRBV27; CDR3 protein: CASRSLAKNIQYF; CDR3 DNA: TGTGCCAGCAGGTCTTTAGCCAAAAACATTCAGTACTTC
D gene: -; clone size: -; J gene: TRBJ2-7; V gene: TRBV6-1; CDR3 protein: CASGAVGRYEQYF; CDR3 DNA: TGTGCCAGCGGCGCTGTGGGGCGTTACGAGCAGTACTTC
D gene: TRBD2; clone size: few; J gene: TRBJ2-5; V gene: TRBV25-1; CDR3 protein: CASSELREQYF; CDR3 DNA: TGTGCCAGCAGTGAATTGCGGGAGCAGTACTTC
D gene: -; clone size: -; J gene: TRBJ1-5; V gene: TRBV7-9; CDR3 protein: CASSPSELNQPQHF; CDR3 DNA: TGTGCCAGCAGCCCCTCTGAGCTCAATCAGCCCCAGCATTTT
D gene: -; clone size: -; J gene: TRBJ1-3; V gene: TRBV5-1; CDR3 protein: CASSLSGPLSGNTIYF; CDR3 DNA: TGCGCCAGCAGCTTATCTGGGCCGCTCTCTGGAAACACCATATATTTT
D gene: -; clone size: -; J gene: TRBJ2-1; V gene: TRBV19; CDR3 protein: CASSSPGQTREQFF; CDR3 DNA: TGTGCCAGTAGTTCACCGGGTCAAACGCGAGAGCAGTTCTTC
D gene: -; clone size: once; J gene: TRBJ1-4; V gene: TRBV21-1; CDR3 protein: CAKRGGPENEKLFF; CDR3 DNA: TGTGCCAAAAGAGGGGGACCAGAAAATGAAAAACTGTTTTTT
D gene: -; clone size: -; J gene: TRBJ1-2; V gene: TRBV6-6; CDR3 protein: CASSANLGRYYGYTF; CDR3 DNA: TGTGCCAGCAGTGCCAACTTAGGGAGATATTATGGCTACACCTTC
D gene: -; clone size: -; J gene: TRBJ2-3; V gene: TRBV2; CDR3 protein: CASNDDSTDTQYF; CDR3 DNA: TGTGCCAGCAACGACGACTCGACAGATACGCAGTATTTT
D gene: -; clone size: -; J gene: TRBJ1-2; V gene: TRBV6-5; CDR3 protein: CASSGREGWNYGYTF; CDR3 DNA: TGTGCCAGCAGTGGACGGGAGGGTTGGAACTATGGCTACACCTTC
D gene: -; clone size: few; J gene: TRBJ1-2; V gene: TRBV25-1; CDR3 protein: CASSEPGPRGYTF; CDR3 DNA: TGTGCCAGCAGTGAACCTGGGCCTCGTGGCTACACCTTC
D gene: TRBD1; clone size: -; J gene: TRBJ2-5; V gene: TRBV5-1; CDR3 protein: CASSMTGGWEQYF; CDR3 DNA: TGCGCCAGCAGCATGACAGGGGGCTGGGAGCAGTACTTC
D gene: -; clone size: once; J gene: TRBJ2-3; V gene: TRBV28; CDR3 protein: CASSPFAPELRNQSTDTQYF; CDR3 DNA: TGTGCCAGCAGTCCCTTTGCCCCGGAGTTGCGGAATCAAAGCACAGATACGCAGTATTTT
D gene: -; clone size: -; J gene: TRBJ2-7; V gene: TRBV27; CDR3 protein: CASGVADSYEQYF; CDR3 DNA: TGTGCCAGCGGGGTAGCGGACTCCTACGAGCAGTACTTC
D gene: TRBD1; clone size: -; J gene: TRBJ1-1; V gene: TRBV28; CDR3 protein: CASTRIPGGATEAFF; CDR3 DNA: TGTGCCAGCACCCGGATTCCAGGGGGCGCGACTGAAGCTTTCTTT
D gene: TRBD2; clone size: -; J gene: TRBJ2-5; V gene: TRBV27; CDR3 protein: CASSVLAGGPETQYF; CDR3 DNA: TGTGCCAGCAGTGTCTTAGCGGGGGGTCCAGAGACCCAGTACTTC
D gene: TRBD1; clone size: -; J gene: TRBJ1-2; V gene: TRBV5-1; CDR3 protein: CASSSGQEYGYTF; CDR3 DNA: TGCGCCAGCAGCTCTGGACAGGAGTATGGCTACACCTTC
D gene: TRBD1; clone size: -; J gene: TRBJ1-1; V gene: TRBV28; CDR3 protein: CASSLTGGTEAFF; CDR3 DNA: TGTGCCAGCAGTTTGACAGGGGGCACTGAAGCTTTCTTT
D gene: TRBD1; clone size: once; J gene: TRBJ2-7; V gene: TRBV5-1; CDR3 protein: CASSPTRQGAHEQYF; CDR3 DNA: TGCGCCAGCAGCCCTACACGACAGGGGGCTCACGAGCAGTACTTC
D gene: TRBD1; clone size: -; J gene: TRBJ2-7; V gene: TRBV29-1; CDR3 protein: CSVEVAQGARYEQYF; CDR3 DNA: TGCAGCGTTGAAGTTGCACAGGGGGCGCGCTACGAGCAGTACTTC
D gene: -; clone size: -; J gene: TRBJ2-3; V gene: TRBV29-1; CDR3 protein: CSAVFPRVELGDTQYF; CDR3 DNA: TGCAGCGCAGTATTTCCGAGGGTTGAGCTGGGGGATACGCAGTATTTT
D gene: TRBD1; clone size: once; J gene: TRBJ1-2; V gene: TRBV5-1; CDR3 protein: CASSSRDRGRFDYGYTF; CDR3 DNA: TGCGCCAGCAGCTCCCGGGACAGGGGGCGTTTTGACTATGGCTACACCTTC